This passage covers 7 T cell receptor beta chains from one sample sequenced in a study of OX40 agonist ivuxolimab in advanced cancers. Assay: immunoSEQ multiplex PCR; the TCRdb copy retains only in-frame clones and omits some. Among roughly 65,000 clones, around 90% were seen once, and the ten largest hold under 12%. The sequencing used CD4+ or CD8+ T cells sorted from blood, collected in a trial of the OX40 agonist ivuxolimab. The receptors come from an adult with an advanced solid tumor such as melanoma, head and neck, liver or kidney cancer.

The sample holds a few counts of this clone. The chain combines TRBV19 with TRBJ1-1; D not resolved. This CDR3 region has 13 residues. Germline lookup yields CDR1 LNHDA and CDR2 SQIVND (reference sequence). Between the trimmed V and J ends, which lost 6 bases and 5 bases, there was a span of 13 bases. Here the CDR3 DNA reads TGTGCCAGTAGCGCAAAACCAAATACTGAAGCTTTCTTT. Its protein product is CASSAKPNTEAFF. The whole variable domain, filled in from reference TRBV19 and TRBJ1-1, reads DGGITQSPKYLFRKEGQNVTLSCEQNLNHDAMYWYRQDPGQGLRLIYYSQIVNDFQKGDIAEGYSVSREKKESFPLTVTSAQKNPTAFYLCASSAKPNTEAFFGQGTRLTVV.

The genes are TRBV20-1 and TRBJ2-7; D may be TRBD1 or TRBD2 (5 bases each). The CDR3 covers 11 residues. The germline gives CDR1 DFQATT, CDR2 SNEGSKA (reference sequence). The CDR3 here is CSADWDHEQYF. The CDR3 coding sequence is TGCAGCGCTGACTGGGACCACGAGCAGTACTTC.

The V gene is TRBV9, the J gene TRBJ1-4; the match to TRBD1 covers 9 bases. Trimming removed 4 bases from V and 5 bases from J; junction bases left unmatched: 6. CDR1 and CDR2 from the germline V gene are SGDLS and YYNGEE. The CDR3 consists of 15 residues. The CDR3 here is CASSSLTGGNEKLFF. The CDR3 DNA is TGTGCCAGCAGCTCCTTGACAGGGGGAAATGAAAAACTGTTTTTT.

The CDR3 sequence is CAWNRGDQPQHF. CDR3 in DNA: TGTGCCTGGAACAGAGGGGATCAGCCCCAGCATTTT. V and J are TRBV30 and TRBJ1-5; weak D call: TRBD1 (5 bases). V was trimmed by 4 bases and J by 5 bases, leaving 9 bases between them. The CDR3 has 12 amino acids. CDR1 and CDR2 (germline): GTSNPN, SVGIG (reference sequence).

The chain couples TRBV7-9 to TRBJ1-4; no reliable D call. This CDR3 comprises 11 residues. V lost 3 bases and J lost 8, with 4 bases in between. Germline V gene sequence: CDR1 SEHNR, CDR2 FQNEAQ (reference sequence). The CDR3 loop is CASSFVEKLFF. The CDR3 DNA is TGTGCCAGCAGCTTTGTGGAAAAACTGTTTTTT. Full variable domain (outside the CDR3, taken from reference TRBV7-9 and TRBJ1-4): DTGVSQNPRHKITKRGQNVTFRCDPISEHNRLYWYRQTLGQGPEFLTYFQNEAQLEKSRLLSDRFSAERPKGSFSTLEIQRTEQGDSAMYLCASSFVEKLFFGSGTQLSVL.

The chain carries TRBV7-2 and TRBJ2-2; the match to TRBD2 covers 12 bases. Germline loops: CDR1 SGHTA, CDR2 FQGNSA. The trim removed 5 bases at V and 4 bases at J, leaving 5 bases unmatched. The CDR3 extends over 16 amino acids. CDR3 amino acids: CASSPTSGSVTGELFF. The DNA of the CDR3 is TGTGCCAGCAGCCCGACTAGCGGGAGTGTCACCGGGGAGCTGTTTTTT.

The chain employs TRBV28 and TRBJ2-7, with TRBD2 identical over 13 bases. Trimming at V came to 6 bases and at J to 4 bases, leaving 6 bases not matched to a gene. The CDR3 has 15 amino acids. Germline-derived CDR1 and CDR2 are MDHEN and SYDVKM. The chain's CDR3 is CASRRTSGSYYEQYF. The CDR3 DNA reads as TGTGCCAGCAGGCGGACTAGCGGGAGTTATTACGAGCAGTACTTC.